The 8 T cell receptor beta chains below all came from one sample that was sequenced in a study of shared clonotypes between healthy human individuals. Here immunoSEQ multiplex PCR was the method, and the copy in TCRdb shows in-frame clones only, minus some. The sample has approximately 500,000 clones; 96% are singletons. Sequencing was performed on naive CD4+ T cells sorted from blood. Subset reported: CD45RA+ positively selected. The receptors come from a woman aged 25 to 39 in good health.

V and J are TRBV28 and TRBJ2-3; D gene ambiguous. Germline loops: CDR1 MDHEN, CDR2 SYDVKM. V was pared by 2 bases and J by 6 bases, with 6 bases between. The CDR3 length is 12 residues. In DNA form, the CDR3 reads TGTGCCAGCAGTTTACGGTTGGATACGCAGTATTTT. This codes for CASSLRLDTQYF.

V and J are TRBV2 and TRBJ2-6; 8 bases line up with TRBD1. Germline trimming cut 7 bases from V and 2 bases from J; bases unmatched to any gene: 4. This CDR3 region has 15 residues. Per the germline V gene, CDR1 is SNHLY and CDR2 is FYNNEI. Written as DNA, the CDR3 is TGTGCCAGCATGACAGGGGCAGCTGGGGCCAACGTCCTGACTTTC. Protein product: CASMTGAAGANVLTF.

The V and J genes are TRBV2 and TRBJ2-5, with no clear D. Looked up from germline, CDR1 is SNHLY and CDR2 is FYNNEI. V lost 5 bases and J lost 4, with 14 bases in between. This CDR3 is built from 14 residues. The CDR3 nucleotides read TGTGCCAGCAGTCGACAAGGAGTCGCAGAGACCCAGTACTTC. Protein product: CASSRQGVAETQYF.

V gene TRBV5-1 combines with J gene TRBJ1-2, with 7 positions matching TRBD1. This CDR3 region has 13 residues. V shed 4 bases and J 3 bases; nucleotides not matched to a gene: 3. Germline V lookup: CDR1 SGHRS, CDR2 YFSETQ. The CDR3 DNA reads TGCGCCAGCAGCCCAGGGGGTGACTATGGCTACACCTTC. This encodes CASSPGGDYGYTF.

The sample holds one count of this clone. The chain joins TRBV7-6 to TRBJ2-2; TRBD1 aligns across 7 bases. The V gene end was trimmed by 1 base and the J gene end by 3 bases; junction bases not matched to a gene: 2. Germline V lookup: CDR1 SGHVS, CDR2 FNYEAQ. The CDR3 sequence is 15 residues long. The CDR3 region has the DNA TGTGCCAGCAGCTTAGGACAGGGAGACACCGGGGAGCTGTTTTTT. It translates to CASSLGQGDTGELFF.

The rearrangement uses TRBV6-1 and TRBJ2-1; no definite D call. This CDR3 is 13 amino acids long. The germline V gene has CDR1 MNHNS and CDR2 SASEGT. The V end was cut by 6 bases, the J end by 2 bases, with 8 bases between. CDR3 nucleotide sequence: TGTGCCAGCAGCCGAAGTACCTACAATGAGCAGTTCTTC. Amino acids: CASSRSTYNEQFF.

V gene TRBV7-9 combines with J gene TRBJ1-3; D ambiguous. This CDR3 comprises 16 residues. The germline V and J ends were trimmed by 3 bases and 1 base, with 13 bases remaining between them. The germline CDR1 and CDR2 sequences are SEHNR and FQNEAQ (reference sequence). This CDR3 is CASSLIWSGSGNTIYF. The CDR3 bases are TGTGCCAGCAGCTTGATTTGGAGCGGATCTGGAAACACCATATATTTT.

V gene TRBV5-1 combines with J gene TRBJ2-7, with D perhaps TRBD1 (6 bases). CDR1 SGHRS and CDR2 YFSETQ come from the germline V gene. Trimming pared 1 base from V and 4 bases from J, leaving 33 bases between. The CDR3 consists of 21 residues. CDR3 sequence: CASSLLFIGGKSPEKIYEQYF. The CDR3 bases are TGCGCCAGCAGCTTGTTGTTTATAGGGGGAAAATCTCCAGAAAAGATTTACGAGCAGTACTTC.